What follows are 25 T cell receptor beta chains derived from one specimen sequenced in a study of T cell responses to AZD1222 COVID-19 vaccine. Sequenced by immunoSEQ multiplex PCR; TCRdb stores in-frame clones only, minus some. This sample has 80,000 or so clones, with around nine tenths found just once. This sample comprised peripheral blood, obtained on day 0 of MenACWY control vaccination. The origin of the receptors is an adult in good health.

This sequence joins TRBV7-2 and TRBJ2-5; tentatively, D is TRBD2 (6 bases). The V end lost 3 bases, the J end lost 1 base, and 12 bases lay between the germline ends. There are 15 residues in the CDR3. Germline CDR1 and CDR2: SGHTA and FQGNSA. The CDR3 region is CASSLGRGTQETQYF. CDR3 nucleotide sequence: TGTGCCAGCAGCTTGGGGCGCGGGACCCAAGAGACCCAGTACTTC.

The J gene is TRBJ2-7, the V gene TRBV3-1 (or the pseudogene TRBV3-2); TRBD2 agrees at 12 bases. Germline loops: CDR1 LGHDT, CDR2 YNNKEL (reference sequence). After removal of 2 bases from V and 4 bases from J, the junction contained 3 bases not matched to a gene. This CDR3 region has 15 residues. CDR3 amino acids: CASSQQGLAGYEQYF. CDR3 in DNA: TGTGCCAGCAGCCAACAGGGACTAGCGGGTTACGAGCAGTACTTC.

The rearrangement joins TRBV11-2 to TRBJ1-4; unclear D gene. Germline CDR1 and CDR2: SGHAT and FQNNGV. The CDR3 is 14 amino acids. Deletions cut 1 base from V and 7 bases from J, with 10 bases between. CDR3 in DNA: TGTGCCAGCAGCTTAGGACACCCCTCTGAAAAACTGTTTTTT. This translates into CASSLGHPSEKLFF. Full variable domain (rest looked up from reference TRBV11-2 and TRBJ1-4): EAGVAQSPRYKIIEKRQSVAFWCNPISGHATLYWYQQILGQGPKLLIQFQNNGVVDDSQLPKDRFSAERLKGVDSTLKIQPAKLEDSAVYLCASSLGHPSEKLFFGSGTQLSVL.

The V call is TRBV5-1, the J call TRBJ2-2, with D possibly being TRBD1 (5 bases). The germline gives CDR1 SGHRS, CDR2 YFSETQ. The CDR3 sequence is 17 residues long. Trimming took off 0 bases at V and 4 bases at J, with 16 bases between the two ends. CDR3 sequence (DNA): TGCGCCAGCAGCTTGGGGATAGGGGATGTGAGCACCGGGGAGCTGTTTTTT. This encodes CASSLGIGDVSTGELFF.

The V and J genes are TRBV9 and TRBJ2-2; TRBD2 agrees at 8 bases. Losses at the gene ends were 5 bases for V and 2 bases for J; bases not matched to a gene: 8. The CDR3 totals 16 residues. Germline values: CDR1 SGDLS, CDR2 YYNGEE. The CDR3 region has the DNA TGTGCCAGCAGACCGCATAGCGGGACAAACACCGGGGAGCTGTTTTTT. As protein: CASRPHSGTNTGELFF.

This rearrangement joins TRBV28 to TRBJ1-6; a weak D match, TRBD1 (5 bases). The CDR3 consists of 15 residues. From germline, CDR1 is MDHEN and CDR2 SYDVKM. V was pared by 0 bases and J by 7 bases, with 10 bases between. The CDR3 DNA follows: TGTGCCAGCAGTTTATGGGCGGGGGGGAATTCACCCCTCCACTTT. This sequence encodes CASSLWAGGNSPLHF.

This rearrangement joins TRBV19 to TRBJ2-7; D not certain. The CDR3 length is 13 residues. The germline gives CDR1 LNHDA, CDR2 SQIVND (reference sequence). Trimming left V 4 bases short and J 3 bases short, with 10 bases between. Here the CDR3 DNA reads TGTGCCAGTAGTAGAGTTCCAGACTACGAGCAGTACTTC. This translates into CASSRVPDYEQYF.

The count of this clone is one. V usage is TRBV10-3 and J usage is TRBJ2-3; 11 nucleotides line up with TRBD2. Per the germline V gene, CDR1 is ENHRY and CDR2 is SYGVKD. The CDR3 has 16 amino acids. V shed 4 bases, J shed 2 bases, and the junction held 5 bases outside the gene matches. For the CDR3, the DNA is TGTGCCATCAGTGTCGGGACTAGCGGAGACACAGATACGCAGTATTTT. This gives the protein CAISVGTSGDTDTQYF.

The CDR3 bases are TGCGCCAGCAGCCAAGATCACGGCTCCACAGATACGCAGTATTTT. Its translation: CASSQDHGSTDTQYF. The V gene is TRBV4-1, the J gene TRBJ2-3; no firm D call. Trimming took 0 bases from V and 2 from J, leaving 9 bases between them. Per germline, CDR1 MGHRA and CDR2 YSYEKL. The CDR3 totals 15 residues.

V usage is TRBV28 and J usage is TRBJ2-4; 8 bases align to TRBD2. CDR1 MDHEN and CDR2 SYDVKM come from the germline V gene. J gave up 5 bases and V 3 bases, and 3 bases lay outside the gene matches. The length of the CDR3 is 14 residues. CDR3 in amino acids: CASSFTSGENIQYF. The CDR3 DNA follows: TGTGCCAGCAGTTTTACTAGCGGTGAAAACATTCAGTACTTC.

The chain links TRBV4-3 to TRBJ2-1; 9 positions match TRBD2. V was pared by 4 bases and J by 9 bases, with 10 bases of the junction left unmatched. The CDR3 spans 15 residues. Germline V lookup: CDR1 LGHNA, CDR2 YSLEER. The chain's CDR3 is CASSRGLAQRGEQFF. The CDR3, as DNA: TGCGCCAGCAGCCGCGGACTAGCGCAGAGGGGTGAGCAGTTCTTC.

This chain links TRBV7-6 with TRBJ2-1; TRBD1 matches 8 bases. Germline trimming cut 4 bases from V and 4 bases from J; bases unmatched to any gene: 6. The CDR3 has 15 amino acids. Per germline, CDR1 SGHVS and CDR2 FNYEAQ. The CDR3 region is CASSSGTGAYNEQFF. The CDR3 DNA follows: TGTGCCAGCAGCTCCGGGACAGGTGCTTACAATGAGCAGTTCTTC. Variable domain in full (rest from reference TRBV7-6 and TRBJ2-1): GAGVSQSPRYKVTKRGQDVALRCDPISGHVSLYWYRQALGQGPEFLTYFNYEAQQDKSGLPNDRFSAERPEGSISTLTIQRTEQRDSAMYRCASSSGTGAYNEQFFGPGTRLTVL.

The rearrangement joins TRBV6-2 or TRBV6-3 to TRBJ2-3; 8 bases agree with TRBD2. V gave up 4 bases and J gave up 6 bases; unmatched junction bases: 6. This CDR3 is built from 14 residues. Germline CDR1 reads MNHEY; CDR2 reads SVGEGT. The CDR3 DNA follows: TGTGCCAGCAGTTTGGCGGGGGGTTGGGATACGCAGTATTTT. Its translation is CASSLAGGWDTQYF.

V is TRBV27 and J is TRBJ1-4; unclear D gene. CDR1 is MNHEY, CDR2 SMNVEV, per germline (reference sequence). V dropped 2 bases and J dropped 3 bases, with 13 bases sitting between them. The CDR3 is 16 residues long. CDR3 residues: CASSLVKVAANEKLFF. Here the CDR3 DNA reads TGTGCCAGCAGTTTAGTAAAGGTGGCAGCTAATGAAAAACTGTTTTTT.

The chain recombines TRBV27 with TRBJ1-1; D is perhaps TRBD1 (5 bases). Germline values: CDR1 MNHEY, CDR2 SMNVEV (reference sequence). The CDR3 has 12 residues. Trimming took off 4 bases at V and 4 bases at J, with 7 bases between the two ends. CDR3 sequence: CASSSGGTEAFF. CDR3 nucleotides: TGTGCCAGCAGTTCTGGGGGCACTGAAGCTTTCTTT.

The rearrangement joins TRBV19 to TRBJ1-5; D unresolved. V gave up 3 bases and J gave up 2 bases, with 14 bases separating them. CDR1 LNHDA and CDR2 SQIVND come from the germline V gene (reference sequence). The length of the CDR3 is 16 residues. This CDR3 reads CASSIPSPWGNQPQHF. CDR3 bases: TGTGCCAGTAGTATCCCATCTCCGTGGGGCAATCAGCCCCAGCATTTT.

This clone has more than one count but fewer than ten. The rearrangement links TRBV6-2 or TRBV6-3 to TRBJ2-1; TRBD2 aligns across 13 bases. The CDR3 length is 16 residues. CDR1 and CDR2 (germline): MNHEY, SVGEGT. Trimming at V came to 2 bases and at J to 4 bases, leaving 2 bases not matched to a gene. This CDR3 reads CASSYPGLAGYNEQFF. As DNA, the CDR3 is TGTGCCAGCAGTTACCCGGGACTAGCGGGGTACAATGAGCAGTTCTTC.

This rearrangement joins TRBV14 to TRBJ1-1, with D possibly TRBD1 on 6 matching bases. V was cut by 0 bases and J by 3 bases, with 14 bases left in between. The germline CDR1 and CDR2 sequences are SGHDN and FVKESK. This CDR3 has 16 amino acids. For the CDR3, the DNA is TGTGCCAGCAGCCAAGATTCTAGGGCAGGGGACACTGAAGCTTTCTTT. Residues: CASSQDSRAGDTEAFF.

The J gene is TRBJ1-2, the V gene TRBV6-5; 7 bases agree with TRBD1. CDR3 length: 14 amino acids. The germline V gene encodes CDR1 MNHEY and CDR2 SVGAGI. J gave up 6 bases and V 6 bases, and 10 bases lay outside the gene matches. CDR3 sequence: CASSTGAGADGYTF. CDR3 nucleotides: TGTGCCAGCAGCACAGGGGCAGGGGCGGATGGCTACACCTTC.

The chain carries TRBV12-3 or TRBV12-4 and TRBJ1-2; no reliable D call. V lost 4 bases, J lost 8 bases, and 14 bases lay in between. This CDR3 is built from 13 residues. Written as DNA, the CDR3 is TGTGCCAGCAGTTCGGACGGACCTTGGGGCTACACCTTC. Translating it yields CASSSDGPWGYTF.

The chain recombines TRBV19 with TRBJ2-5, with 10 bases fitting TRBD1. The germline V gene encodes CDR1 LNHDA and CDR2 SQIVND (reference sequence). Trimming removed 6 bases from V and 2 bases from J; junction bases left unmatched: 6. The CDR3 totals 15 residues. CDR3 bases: TGTGCCAGTAGCCCAGGGGGACAGGGGCAAGAGACCCAGTACTTC. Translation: CASSPGGQGQETQYF.

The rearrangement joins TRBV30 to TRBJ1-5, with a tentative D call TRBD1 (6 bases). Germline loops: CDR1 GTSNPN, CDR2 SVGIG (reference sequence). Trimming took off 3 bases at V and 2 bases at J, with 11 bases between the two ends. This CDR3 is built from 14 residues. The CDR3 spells CAWSTGPRNQPQHF. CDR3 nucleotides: TGTGCCTGGAGCACAGGGCCGCGCAATCAGCCCCAGCATTTT.

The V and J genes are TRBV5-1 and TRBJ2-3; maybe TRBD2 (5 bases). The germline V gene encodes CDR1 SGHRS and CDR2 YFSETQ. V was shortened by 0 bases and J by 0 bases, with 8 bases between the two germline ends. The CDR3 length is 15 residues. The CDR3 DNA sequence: TGCGCCAGCAGCTTGGAAGGCGGGAGCACAGATACGCAGTATTTT. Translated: CASSLEGGSTDTQYF.

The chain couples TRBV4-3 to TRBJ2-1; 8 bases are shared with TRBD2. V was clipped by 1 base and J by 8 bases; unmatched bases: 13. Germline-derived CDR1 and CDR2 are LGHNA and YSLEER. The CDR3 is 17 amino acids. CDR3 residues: CASSQGKGSGSSDEQFF. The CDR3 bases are TGCGCCAGCAGCCAAGGGAAGGGGAGCGGGAGTTCGGATGAGCAGTTCTTC.

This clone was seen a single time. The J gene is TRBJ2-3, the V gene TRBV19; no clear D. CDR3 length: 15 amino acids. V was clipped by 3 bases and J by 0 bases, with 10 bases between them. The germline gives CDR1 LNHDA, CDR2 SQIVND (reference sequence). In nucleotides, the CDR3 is TGTGCCAGTAGTATTAGTATCCAGAGCACAGATACGCAGTATTTT. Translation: CASSISIQSTDTQYF.